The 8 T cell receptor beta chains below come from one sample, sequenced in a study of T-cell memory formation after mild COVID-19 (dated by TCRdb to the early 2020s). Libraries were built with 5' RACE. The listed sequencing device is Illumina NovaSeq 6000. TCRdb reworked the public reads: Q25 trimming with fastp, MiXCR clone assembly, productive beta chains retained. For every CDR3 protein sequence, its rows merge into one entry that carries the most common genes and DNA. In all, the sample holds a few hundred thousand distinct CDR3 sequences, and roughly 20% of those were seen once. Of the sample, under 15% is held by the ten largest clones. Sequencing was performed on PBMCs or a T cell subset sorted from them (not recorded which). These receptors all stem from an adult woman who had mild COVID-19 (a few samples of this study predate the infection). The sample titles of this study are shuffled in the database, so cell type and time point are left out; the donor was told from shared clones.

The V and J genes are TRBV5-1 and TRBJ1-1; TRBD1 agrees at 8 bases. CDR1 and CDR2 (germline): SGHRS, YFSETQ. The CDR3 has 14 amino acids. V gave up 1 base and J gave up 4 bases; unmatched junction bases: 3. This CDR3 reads CASSLTTGVTEAFF. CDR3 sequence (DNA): TGCGCCAGCAGCTTGACGACAGGGGTCACTGAAGCTTTCTTT.

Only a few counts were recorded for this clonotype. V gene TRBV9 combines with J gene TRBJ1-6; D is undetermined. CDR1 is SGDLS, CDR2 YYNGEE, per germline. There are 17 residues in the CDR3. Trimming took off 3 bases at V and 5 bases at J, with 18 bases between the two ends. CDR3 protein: CASSGATANPHNSPLHF. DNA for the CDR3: TGTGCCAGCAGCGGAGCCACCGCCAATCCGCATAATTCACCCCTCCACTTT.

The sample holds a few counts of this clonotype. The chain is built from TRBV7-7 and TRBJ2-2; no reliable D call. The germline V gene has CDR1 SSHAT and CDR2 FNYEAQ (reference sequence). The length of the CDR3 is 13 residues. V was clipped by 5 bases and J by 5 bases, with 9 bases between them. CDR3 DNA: TGTGCCAGCAGCCACATTACTACCGGGGAGCTGTTTTTT. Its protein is CASSHITTGELFF.

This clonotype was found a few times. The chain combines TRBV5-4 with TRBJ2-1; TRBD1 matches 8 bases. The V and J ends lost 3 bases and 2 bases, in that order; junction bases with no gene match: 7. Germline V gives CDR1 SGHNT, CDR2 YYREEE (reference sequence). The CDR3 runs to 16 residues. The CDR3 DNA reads TGTGCCAGCAGCTCATCTCAGGGGGCACCCTACAATGAGCAGTTCTTC. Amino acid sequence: CASSSSQGAPYNEQFF.

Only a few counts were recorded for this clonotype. CDR3 in DNA: TGTGCCAGCAGCCAAGGTTCCTTCAAGGACCGGAGCTACGAGCAGTACTTC. It encodes CASSQGSFKDRSYEQYF. The chain links TRBV3-1 to TRBJ2-7; D ambiguous. Germline assignment: CDR1 LGHDT and CDR2 YNNKEL (reference sequence). Trimming removed 1 base at V and 3 bases at J, with 19 bases between. This CDR3 has 17 amino acids.

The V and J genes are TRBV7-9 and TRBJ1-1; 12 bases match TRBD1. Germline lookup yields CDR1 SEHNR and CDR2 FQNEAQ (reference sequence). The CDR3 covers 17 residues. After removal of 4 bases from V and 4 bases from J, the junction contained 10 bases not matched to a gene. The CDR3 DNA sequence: TGTGCCAGCAGCTCGGGACAGGGGGCTGTCAAGATCACTGAAGCTTTCTTT. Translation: CASSSGQGAVKITEAFF.

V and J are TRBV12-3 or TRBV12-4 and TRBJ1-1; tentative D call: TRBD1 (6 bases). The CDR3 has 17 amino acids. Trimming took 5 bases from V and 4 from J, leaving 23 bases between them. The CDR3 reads CASSGRALRGLGTEAFF. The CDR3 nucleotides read TGTGCCAGCAGTGGACGGGCCCTGCGGGGGCTGGGCACTGAAGCTTTCTTT.

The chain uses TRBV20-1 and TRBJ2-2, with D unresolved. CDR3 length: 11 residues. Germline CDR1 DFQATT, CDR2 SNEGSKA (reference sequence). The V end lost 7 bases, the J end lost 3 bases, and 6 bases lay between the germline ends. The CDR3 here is CSVRYTGELFF. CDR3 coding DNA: TGCAGTGTCCGCTACACCGGGGAGCTGTTTTTT.